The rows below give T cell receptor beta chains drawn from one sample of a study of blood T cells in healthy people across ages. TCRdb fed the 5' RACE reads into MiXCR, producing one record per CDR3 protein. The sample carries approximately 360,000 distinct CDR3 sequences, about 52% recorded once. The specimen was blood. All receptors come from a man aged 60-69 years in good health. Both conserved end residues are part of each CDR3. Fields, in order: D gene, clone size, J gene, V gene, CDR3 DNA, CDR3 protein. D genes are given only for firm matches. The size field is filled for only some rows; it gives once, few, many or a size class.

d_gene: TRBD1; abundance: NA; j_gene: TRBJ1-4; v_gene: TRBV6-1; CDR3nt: TGTGCCAGCAGTGAGACAGGGACTAATGAAAAACTGTTTTTT; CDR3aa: CASSETGTNEKLFF
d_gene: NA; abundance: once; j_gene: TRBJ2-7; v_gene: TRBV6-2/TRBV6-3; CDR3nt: TGTGCCAGCAGCAAGCTAGAGGGGGGCAATGAGCAGTACTTC; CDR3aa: CASSKLEGGNEQYF
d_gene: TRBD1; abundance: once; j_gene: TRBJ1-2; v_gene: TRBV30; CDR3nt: TGTGCCTGGAGTCTAGGGGACAGCACTAACTATGGCTACACCTTC; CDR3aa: CAWSLGDSTNYGYTF
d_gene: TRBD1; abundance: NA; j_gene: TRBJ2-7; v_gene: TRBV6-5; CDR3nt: TGTGCCAGCAGTTACAACGGGGACAGTAGCTACGAGCAGTACTTC; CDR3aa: CASSYNGDSSYEQYF
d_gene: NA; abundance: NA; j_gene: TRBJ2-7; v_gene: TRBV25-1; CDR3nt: TGTGCCAGCACCTTGGGACTCGAGCAGTACTTC; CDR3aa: CASTLGLEQYF
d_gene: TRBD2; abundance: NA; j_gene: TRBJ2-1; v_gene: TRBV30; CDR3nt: TGTGCCTGGAGTAGGGGTAGCGGGCGTCGGGGTGAGCAGTTCTTC; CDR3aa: CAWSRGSGRRGEQFF
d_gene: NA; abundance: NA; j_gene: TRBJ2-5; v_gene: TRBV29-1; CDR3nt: TGCAGCGCTCGGGCCTCCCAAGAGACCCAGTACTTC; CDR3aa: CSARASQETQYF
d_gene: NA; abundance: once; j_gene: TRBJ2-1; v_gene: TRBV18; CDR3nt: TGTGCCAGCTCACCATTCCAGCAGCAGAACAATGAGCAGTTCTTC; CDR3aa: CASSPFQQQNNEQFF
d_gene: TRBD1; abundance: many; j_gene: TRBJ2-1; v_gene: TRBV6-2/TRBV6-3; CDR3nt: TGTGCCAGCAGTTATGGGACAGGGCAATACAATGAGCAGTTCTTC; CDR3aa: CASSYGTGQYNEQFF
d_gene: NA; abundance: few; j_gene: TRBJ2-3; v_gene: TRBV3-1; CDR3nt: TGTGCCAGCAGCCCAGGGGGGACCGGCACAGATACGCAGTATTTT; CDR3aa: CASSPGGTGTDTQYF
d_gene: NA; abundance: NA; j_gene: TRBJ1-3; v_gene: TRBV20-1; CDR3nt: TGCAGTGCTAGTTCCGGGACTGGAAACACCATATATTTT; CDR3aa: CSASSGTGNTIYF
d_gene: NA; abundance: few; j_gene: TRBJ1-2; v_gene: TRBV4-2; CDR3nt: TGTGCCAGCAGCCAAGACCCACCCTATGGCTACACCTTC; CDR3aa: CASSQDPPYGYTF
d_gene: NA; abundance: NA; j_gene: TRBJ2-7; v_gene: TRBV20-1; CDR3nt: TGCAGTTCGCGGGGGGACAGGAGCTCCTACGAGCAGTACTTC; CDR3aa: CSSRGDRSSYEQYF
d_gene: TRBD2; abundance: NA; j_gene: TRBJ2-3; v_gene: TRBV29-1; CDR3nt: TGCAGCGTCCAAGCTAGCGGAGCGGAAACAGATACGCAGTATTTT; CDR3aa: CSVQASGAETDTQYF
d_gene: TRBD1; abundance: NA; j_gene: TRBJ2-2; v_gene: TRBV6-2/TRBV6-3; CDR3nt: TGTGCCAGCAGGGATACAGGGGGCACGAACACCGGGGAGCTGTTTTTT; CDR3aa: CASRDTGGTNTGELFF
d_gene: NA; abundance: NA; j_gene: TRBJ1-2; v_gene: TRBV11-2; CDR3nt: TGTGCCAGCAGCTTAGCCCGTCGGGCAGGGTTTCGTGGCTACACCTTC; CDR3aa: CASSLARRAGFRGYTF
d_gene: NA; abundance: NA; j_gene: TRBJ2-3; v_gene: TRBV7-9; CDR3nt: TGTGCCAGCCTAAAGGACGGCACAGATACGCAGTATTTT; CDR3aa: CASLKDGTDTQYF
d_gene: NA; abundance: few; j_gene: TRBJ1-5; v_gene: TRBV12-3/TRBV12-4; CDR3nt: TGTGCCAGCAGTTTAGGGGACCAGCCCCAGCATTTT; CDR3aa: CASSLGDQPQHF
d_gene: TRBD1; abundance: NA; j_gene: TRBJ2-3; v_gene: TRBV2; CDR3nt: TGTGCCAGTCGGGACAGTCCAACGCAGTATTTT; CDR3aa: CASRDSPTQYF
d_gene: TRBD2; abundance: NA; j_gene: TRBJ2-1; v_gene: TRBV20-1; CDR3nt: TGCAGTGCTAGAGAGACTAGCAGACCTAACAATGGGCAGTTCTTC; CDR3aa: CSARETSRPNNGQFF
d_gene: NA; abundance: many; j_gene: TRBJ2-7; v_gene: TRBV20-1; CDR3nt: TGCAGTGCTGGGGACGAGCAGTACTTC; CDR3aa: CSAGDEQYF
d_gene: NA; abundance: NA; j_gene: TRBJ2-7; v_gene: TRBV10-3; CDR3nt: TGTGCCATCAGTGATGCAGGTGGGAACGAGCAGTACTTC; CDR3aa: CAISDAGGNEQYF
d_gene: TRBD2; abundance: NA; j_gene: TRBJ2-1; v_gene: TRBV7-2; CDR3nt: TGTGCCGGCAGCTTAGTCGGCGGGGGGAACAATGAGCAGTTCTTC; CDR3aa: CAGSLVGGGNNEQFF
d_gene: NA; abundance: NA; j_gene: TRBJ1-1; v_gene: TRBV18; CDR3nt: TGTGCCAGCTCACCTTCCGCGGCGGCTGAAGCTTTCTTT; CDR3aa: CASSPSAAAEAFF
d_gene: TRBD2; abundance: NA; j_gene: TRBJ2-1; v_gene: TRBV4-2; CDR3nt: TGTGCCAGCACCCGAGAGCGGGGGGGACTAAATGAGCAGTTCTTC; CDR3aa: CASTRERGGLNEQFF
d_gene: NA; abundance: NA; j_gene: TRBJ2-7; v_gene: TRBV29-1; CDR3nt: TGCAGCGTTACCTTAGGGTACGAGCAGTACTTC; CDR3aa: CSVTLGYEQYF
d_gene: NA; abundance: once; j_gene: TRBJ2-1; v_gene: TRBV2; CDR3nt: TGTGCCAGCCAAAAGGGCTCCTACAATGAGCAGTTCTTC; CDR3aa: CASQKGSYNEQFF
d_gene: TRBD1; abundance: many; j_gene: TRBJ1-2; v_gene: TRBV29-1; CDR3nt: TGCAGCGTTGAAGAAGCGGCAGGGGGTAATGGCTACACCTTC; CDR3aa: CSVEEAAGGNGYTF
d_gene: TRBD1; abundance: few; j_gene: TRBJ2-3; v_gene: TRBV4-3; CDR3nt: TGCGCCAGCAGCCAAGCTGCAGGGGGCGCAGATACGCAGTATTTT; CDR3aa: CASSQAAGGADTQYF
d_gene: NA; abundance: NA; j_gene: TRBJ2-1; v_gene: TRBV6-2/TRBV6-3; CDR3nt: TGTGCCAGCAGTTACGACAGATGGGTCGGCAATGAGCAGTTCTTC; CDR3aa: CASSYDRWVGNEQFF
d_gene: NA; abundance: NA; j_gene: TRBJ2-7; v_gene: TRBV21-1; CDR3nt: TGTGCCAGCACGACCAAGGCAGGGAGAGGGGGATGCGAGCAGTACTTC; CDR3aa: CASTTKAGRGGCEQYF
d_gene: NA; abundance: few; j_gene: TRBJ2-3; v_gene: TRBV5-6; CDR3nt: TGTGCCAGCAGCTTGGGGGTTACGCAGTATTTT; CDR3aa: CASSLGVTQYF
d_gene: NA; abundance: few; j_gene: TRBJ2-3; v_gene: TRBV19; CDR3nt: TGTGCTAGTAGTTCGGGGGTCCGGGGCACAGATACGCAGTATTTT; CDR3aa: CASSSGVRGTDTQYF
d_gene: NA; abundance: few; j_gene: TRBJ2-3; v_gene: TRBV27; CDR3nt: TGTGCCAGCAGTTTCAACGGGGGCGCGCGCGGTACGCAGTATTTT; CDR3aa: CASSFNGGARGTQYF
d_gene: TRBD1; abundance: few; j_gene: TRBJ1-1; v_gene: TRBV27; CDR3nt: TGTGCCAGCAGTCCGAGGACAGGGGCGACTAGTGAAGCTTTCTTT; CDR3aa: CASSPRTGATSEAFF
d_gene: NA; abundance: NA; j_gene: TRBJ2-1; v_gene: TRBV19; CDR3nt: TGTGCCAGTAGCATGTACAATGAGCAGTTCTTC; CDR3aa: CASSMYNEQFF
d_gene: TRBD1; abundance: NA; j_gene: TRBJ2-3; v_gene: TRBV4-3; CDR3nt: TGCGCCAGCAGCCAGCGACAGGGCGGCACAGATACGCAGTATTTT; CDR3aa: CASSQRQGGTDTQYF
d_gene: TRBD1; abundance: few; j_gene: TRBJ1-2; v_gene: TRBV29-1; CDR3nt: TGCAGCGCAGGACAGGGAAGGGATGGCTACACCTTC; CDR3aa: CSAGQGRDGYTF
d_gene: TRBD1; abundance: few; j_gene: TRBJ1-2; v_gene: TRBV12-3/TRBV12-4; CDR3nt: TGTGCCAGCAGTCCTCCGACAGGGGGGGCTAATGGCTACACCTTC; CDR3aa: CASSPPTGGANGYTF
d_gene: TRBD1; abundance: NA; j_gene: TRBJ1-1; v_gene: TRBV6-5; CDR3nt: TGTGCCAGCAGTTATGCTGGGACAGGTACTTTGGGCACTGAAGCTTTCTTT; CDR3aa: CASSYAGTGTLGTEAFF
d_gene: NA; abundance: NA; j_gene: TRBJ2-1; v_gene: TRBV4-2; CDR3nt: TGTGCCAGCAGCCAAGTGGGGGAGACCCAGTTCTTC; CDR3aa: CASSQVGETQFF
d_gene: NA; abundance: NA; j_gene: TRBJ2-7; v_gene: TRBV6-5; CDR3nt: TGTGCCAGCAGCCCCGGGGGCTACGAGCAGTACTTC; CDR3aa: CASSPGGYEQYF
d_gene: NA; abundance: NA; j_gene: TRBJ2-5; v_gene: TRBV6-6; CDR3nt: TGTGCCAGCACTCTCTCCGGGGGAGAAGAGACCCAGTACTTC; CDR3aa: CASTLSGGEETQYF
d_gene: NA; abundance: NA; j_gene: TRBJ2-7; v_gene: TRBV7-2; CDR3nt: TGTGCCAGCAGCTCACGACAGACCTCCTACGAGCAGTACTTC; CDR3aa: CASSSRQTSYEQYF
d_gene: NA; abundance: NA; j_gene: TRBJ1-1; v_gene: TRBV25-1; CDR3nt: TGTGCCAGCAGTGGGGACGCCCAGGGGGCTTTCTTT; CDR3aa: CASSGDAQGAFF